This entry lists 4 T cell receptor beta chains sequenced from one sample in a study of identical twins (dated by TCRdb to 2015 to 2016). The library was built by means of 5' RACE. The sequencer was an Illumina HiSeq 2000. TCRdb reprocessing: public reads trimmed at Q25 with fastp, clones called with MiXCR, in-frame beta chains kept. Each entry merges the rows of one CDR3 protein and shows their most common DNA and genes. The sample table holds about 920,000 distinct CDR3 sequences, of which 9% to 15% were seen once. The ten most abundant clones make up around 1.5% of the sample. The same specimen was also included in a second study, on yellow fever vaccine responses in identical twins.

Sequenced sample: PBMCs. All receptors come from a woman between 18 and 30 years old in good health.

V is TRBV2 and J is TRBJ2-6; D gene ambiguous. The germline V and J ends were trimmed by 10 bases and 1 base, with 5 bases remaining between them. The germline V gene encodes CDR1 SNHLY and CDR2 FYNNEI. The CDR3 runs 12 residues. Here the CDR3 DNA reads TGTGCCATCCTATCTGGGGCCAACGTCCTGACTTTC. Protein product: CAILSGANVLTF.

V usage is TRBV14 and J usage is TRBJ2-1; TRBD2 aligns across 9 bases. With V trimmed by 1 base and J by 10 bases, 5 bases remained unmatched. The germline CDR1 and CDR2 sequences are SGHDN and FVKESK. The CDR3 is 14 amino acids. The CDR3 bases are TGTGCCAGCAGCCAAGGGGTAGCGGGAGTCGAGCAGTTCTTC. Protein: CASSQGVAGVEQFF.

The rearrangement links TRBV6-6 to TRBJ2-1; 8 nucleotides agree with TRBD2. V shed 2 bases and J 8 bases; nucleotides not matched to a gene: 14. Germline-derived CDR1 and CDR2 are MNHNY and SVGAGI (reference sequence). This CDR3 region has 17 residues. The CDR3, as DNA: TGTGCCAGCAGTTACGGGCGGACGGGAGGGGTTGGCGATGAGCAGTTCTTC. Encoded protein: CASSYGRTGGVGDEQFF.

The CDR3 coding sequence is TGTGCCAGCAGCTTCTGCGGGAGCTCCTACAATGAGCAGTTCTTC. Translating gives CASSFCGSSYNEQFF. V usage is TRBV21-1 and J usage is TRBJ2-1. TRBV21-1 is given as a pseudogene. CDR3 size: 15 residues.